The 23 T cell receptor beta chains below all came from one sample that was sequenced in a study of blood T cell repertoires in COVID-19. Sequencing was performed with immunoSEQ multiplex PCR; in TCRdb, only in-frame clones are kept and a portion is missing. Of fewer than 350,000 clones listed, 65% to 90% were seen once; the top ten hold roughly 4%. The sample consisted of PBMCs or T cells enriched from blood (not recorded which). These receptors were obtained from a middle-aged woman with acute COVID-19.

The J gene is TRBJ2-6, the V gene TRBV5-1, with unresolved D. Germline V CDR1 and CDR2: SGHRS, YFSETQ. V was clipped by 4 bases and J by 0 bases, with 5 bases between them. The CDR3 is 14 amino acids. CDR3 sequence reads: CASSTTSGANVLTF. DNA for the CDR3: TGCGCCAGCAGCACAACCTCTGGGGCCAACGTCCTGACTTTC. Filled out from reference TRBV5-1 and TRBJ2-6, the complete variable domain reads KAGVTQTPRYLIKTRGQQVTLSCSPISGHRSVSWYQQTPGQGLQFLFEYFSETQRNKGNFPGRFSGRQFSNSRSEMNVSTLELGDSALYLCASSTTSGANVLTFGAGSRLTVL.

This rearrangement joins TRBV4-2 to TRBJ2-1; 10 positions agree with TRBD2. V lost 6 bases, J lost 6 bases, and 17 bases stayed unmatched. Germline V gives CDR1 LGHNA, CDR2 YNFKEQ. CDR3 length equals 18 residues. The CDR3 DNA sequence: TGTGCCAGCAGTCTTACCGCCTCAAGCGGGGGGGCCGGCAATGAGCAGTTCTTC. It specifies CASSLTASSGGAGNEQFF.

This chain's CDR3 is CASSLLAGSSYNEQFF. The CDR3 DNA reads TGCGCCAGCAGCTTACTAGCGGGCAGCTCCTACAATGAGCAGTTCTTC. This chain links TRBV5-1 with TRBJ2-1, with 9 bases matching TRBD2. This CDR3 region has 16 residues. Germline values: CDR1 SGHRS, CDR2 YFSETQ. V was pared by 2 bases and J by 0 bases, with 3 bases of the junction left unmatched.

Here the CDR3 reads CASSLRGTERETQYF. The CDR3 coding sequence is TGTGCCAGCTCGCTGAGGGGGACGGAGAGAGAGACCCAGTACTTC. This chain joins TRBV18 and TRBJ2-5, with a tentative D call TRBD1 (6 bases). Germline V gives CDR1 KGHSH, CDR2 LQKENI. V lost 6 bases and J lost 4, with 18 bases in between. The CDR3 covers 15 residues.

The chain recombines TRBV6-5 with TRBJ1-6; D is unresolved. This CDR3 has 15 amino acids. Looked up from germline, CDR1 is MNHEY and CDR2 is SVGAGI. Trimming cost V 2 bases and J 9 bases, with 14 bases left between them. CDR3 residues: CASSYLDLGGSPLHF. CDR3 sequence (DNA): TGTGCCAGCAGTTACCTCGATCTAGGAGGTTCACCCCTCCACTTT.

CDR3 residues: CASSWTMNTEAFF. The CDR3, as DNA: TGTGCCAGCAGTTGGACAATGAACACTGAAGCTTTCTTT. This chain joins TRBV6-5 and TRBJ1-1, with TRBD1 as a possible D gene (5 bases). V was pared by 4 bases and J by 0 bases, with 6 bases between. Germline CDR1 reads MNHEY; CDR2 reads SVGAGI. The CDR3 is 13 residues long.

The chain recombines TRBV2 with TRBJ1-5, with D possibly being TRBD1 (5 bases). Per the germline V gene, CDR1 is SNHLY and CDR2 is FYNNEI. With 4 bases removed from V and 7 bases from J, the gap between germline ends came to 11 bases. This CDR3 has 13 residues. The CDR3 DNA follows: TGTGCCAGCAGTGCTGGGGAGGGGCAGCCCCAGCATTTT. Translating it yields CASSAGEGQPQHF.

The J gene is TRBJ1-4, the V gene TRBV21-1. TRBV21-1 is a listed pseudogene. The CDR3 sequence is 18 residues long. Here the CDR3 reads CASSRAGIPYTTNEKLFF. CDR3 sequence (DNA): TGTGCCAGCAGCAGGGCCGGGATACCATACACAACTAATGAAAAACTGTTTTTT.

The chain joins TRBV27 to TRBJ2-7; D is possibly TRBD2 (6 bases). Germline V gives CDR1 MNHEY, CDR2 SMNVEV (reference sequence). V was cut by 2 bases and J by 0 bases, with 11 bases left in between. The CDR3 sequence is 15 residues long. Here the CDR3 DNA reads TGTGCCAGCAGTTTAGCGGGGTTGAGCTCCTACGAGCAGTACTTC. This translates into CASSLAGLSSYEQYF.

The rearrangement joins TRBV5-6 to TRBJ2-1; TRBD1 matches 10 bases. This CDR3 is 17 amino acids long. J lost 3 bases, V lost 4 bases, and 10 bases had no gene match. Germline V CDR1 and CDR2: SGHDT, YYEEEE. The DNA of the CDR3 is TGTGCCAGCAGCCGACCCACCAGGGACAGGGGCTACAATGAGCAGTTCTTC. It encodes CASSRPTRDRGYNEQFF.

Here the CDR3 DNA reads TGTGCCAGCAGCTTAGCCTCCTATGGCTACACCTTC. The encoded protein is CASSLASYGYTF. The chain recombines TRBV13 with TRBJ1-2; the D is unclear. CDR3 length equals 12 residues. In germline, CDR1 is PRHDT, CDR2 FYEKMQ (reference sequence). The V gene lost 1 base and the J gene lost 4 bases, with 4 bases spanning the gap.

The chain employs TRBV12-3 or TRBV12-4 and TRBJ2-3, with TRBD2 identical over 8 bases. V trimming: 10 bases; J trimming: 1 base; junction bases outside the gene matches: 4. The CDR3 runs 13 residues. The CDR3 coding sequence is TGTGCCACAAAACTAGCGGGCACAGATACGCAGTATTTT. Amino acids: CATKLAGTDTQYF.

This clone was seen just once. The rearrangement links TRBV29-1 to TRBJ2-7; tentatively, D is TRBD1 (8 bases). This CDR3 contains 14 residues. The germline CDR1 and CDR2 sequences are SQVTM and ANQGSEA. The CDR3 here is CRAPQGAGGLRQYF. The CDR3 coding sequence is TGCAGGGCTCCCCAGGGGGCCGGGGGGCTTAGGCAGTACTTC.

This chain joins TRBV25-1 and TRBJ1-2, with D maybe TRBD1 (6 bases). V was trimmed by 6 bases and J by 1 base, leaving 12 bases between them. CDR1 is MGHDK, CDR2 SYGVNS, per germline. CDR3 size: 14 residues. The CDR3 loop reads CASRAGGGNYGYTF. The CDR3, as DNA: TGTGCCAGCAGGGCTGGGGGCGGTAACTATGGCTACACCTTC.

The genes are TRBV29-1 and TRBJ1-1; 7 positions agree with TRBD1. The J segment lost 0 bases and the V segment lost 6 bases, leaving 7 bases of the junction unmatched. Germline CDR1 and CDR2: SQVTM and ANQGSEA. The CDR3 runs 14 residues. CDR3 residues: CSVTRQGMNTEAFF. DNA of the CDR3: TGCAGCGTGACCCGACAGGGCATGAACACTGAAGCTTTCTTT.

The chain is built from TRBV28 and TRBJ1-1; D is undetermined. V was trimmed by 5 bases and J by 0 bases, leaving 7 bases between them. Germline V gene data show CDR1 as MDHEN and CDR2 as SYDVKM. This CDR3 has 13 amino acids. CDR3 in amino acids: CASSPPMNTEAFF. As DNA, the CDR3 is TGTGCCAGCAGTCCCCCTATGAACACTGAAGCTTTCTTT.

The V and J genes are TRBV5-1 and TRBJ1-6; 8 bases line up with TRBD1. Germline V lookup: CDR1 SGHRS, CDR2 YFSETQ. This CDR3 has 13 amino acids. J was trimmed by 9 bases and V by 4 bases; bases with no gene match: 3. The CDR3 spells CASSVDRGSPLHF. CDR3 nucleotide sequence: TGCGCCAGCAGCGTAGACAGGGGTTCACCCCTCCACTTT.

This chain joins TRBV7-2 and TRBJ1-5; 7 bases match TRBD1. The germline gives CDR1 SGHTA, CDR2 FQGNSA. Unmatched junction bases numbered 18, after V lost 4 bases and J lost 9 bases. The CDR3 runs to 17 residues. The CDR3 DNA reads TGTGCCAGCAGCTCCCCTCAGGGGGTAGGGGTTATCGGGCCCCAGCATTTT. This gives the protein CASSSPQGVGVIGPQHF.

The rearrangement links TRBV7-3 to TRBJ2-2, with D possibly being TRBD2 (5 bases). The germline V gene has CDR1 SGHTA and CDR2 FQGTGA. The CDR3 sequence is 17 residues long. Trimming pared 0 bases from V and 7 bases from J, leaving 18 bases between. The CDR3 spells CASSLTPGSRANGELFF. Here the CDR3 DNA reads TGTGCCAGCAGCTTAACGCCCGGGTCGCGGGCTAACGGGGAGCTGTTTTTT.

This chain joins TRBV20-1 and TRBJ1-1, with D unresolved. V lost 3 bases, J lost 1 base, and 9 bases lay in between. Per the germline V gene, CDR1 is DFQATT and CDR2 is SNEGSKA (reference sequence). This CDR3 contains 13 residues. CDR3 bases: TGCAGTGCTAGTATCTTACAGAACACTGAAGCTTTCTTT. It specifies CSASILQNTEAFF.

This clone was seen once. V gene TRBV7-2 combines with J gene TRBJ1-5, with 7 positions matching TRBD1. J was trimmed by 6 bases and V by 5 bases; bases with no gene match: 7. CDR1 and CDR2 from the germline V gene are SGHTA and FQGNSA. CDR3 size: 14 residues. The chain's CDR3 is CASSLNRGGQPQHF. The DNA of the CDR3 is TGTGCCAGCAGCCTAAACAGGGGCGGTCAGCCCCAGCATTTT.

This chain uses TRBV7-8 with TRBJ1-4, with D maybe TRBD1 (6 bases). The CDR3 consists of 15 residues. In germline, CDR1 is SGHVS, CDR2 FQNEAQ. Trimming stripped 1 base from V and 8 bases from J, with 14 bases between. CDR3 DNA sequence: TGTGCCAGCAGCTTAGACGGAGGGAGGGGGGAAAAACTGTTTTTT. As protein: CASSLDGGRGEKLFF.

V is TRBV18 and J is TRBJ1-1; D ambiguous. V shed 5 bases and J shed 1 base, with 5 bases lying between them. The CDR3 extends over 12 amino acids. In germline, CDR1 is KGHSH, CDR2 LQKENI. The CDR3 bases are TGTGCCAGCTCATTCCAGAACACTGAAGCTTTCTTT. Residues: CASSFQNTEAFF. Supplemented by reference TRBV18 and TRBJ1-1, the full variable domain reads NAGVMQNPRHLVRRRGQEARLRCSPMKGHSHVYWYRQLPEEGLKFMVYLQKENIIDESGMPKERFSAEFPKEGPSILRIQQVVRGDSAAYFCASSFQNTEAFFGQGTRLTVV.